This is a list of T cell receptor beta chains from one sample in a study of high-grade serous ovarian cancer treatment subgroups. Sequenced by immunoSEQ multiplex PCR; TCRdb stores in-frame clones only, minus some. Altogether roughly 5,200 clones are present, around 81% being singletons, with the ten largest covering approximately 10%. Sequenced: tumor tissue. Source of these receptors: a human donor with high-grade serous ovarian cancer. Both conserved end residues are part of each CDR3.

>TRBJ2-7|TRBV20-1
CSARSGYEQYF
>TRBJ2-1|TRBV7-6
CASSSGLEDEQFF
>TRBJ1-5|TRBV10-2
CASSDRDRVNQPQHF
>TRBJ2-1|TRBV10-2
CASNGAGTYEQFF
>TRBJ1-6|TRBV30
CACNAGVRSPLHF
>TRBJ2-7|TRBV2
CASRIVAGGTYEQYF
>TRBJ1-1|TRBV7-2
CASTLAVYTEAFF
>TRBJ1-4|TRBV27
CASSFSGFEKLFF
>TRBJ2-7|TRBV2
CASSEGAGGQAYEQYF
>TRBJ1-2|TRBV19
CASSRGQNYGYTF